Given below is one T cell receptor (beta chain) in context. The data originate from a study of T cell responses to AZD1222 COVID-19 vaccine. In germline, CDR1 is MDHEN, CDR2 SYDVKM. V was pared by 7 bases and J by 7 bases, with 17 bases between. The CDR3 is made up of 15 amino acids. Assay: immunoSEQ multiplex PCR; the TCRdb copy retains only in-frame clones and omits some. The sample has 95,000 to 150,000 clones, about 90% seen once. This clonotype originated in an adult in good health. V is TRBV28 and J is TRBJ1-6; D gene uncertain. Specimen: peripheral blood, collected on day 0 of AZD1222 vaccination. CDR3 sequence: CASTPSESGNSPLHF. The CDR3 nucleotides are TGTGCCAGCACTCCCTCGGAGTCTGGGAATTCACCCCTCCACTTT.